A selection of T cell receptor beta chains follows, all from one sample in a study of control samples from healthy donors and cancer patients. Using immunoSEQ multiplex PCR, the repertoire was profiled, and TCRdb retains in-frame clones only, with some absent. Found here are about 130,000 clones, approximately 94% of them singletons; the top ten hold about 3.5%. Sequenced sample: blood. These receptors were taken from a man aged 25-40 years in good health. Each CDR3 is given with its conserved first and last residue. Fields, in order: V gene, D gene, CDR3 length, J gene, clone size, CDR3 protein, CDR3 DNA. A D gene is named only where the DNA matches it firmly. The size of a clone is reported for some rows only, either as once, few or many, or as a class for expanded clones.

V: TRBV11-2; D: -; length: 14; J: TRBJ1-5; size: -; CDR3: CASSFGLFDQPQHF; DNA: TGTGCCAGCAGCTTCGGACTTTTCGATCAGCCCCAGCATTTT
V: TRBV5-1; D: TRBD1; length: 15; J: TRBJ2-5; size: -; CDR3: CASSISGQGQETQYF; DNA: TGCGCCAGCAGCATCTCGGGACAGGGCCAAGAGACCCAGTACTTC
V: TRBV6-2/TRBV6-3; D: -; length: 21; J: TRBJ1-6; size: -; CDR3: CASSSEYLPRGASSYNSPLHF; DNA: TGTGCCAGCAGTTCGGAATACTTGCCGCGTGGGGCGAGCTCCTATAATTCACCCCTCCACTTT
V: TRBV11-2; D: TRBD2; length: 18; J: TRBJ2-3; size: -; CDR3: CASSLRPGLAASTDTQYF; DNA: TGTGCCAGCAGCTTAAGGCCGGGACTAGCGGCGAGCACAGATACGCAGTATTTT
V: TRBV20-1; D: -; length: 11; J: TRBJ2-5; size: once; CDR3: CSANVQETQYF; DNA: TGCAGTGCTAACGTCCAAGAGACCCAGTACTTC
V: TRBV19; D: TRBD1; length: 16; J: TRBJ2-1; size: -; CDR3: CASTPGQGMPLGEQFF; DNA: TGTGCCAGTACCCCGGGACAGGGTATGCCGTTAGGTGAGCAGTTCTTC
V: TRBV28; D: -; length: 14; J: TRBJ1-4; size: -; CDR3: CASSFGGDYEKLFF; DNA: TGTGCCAGCAGTTTTGGGGGGGATTATGAAAAACTGTTTTTT
V: TRBV9; D: TRBD1; length: 17; J: TRBJ1-2; size: -; CDR3: CASSVATVAGGPYGYTF; DNA: TGTGCCAGCAGCGTAGCTACGGTGGCAGGGGGCCCCTATGGCTACACCTTC
V: TRBV9; D: -; length: 13; J: TRBJ2-5; size: -; CDR3: CASSVSGAETQYF; DNA: TGTGCCAGCAGCGTAAGTGGGGCGGAGACCCAGTACTTC
V: TRBV4-1; D: -; length: 14; J: TRBJ1-5; size: -; CDR3: CASSQDRGNQPQHF; DNA: TGCGCCAGCAGCCAAGATAGGGGCAATCAGCCCCAGCATTTT
V: TRBV4-1; D: -; length: 14; J: TRBJ2-1; size: -; CDR3: CASSQSGARNEQFF; DNA: TGCGCCAGCAGCCAATCAGGGGCCAGAAATGAGCAGTTCTTC
V: TRBV9; D: TRBD1; length: 15; J: TRBJ2-3; size: few; CDR3: CASSRQGISTDTQYF; DNA: TGTGCCAGCAGCCGACAGGGGATCAGCACAGATACGCAGTATTTT
V: TRBV2; D: -; length: 14; J: TRBJ1-4; size: once; CDR3: CASGASATNEKLFF; DNA: TGTGCCAGCGGTGCATCTGCAACTAATGAAAAACTGTTTTTT
V: TRBV4-3; D: TRBD2; length: 15; J: TRBJ2-2; size: -; CDR3: CASSRLLAGAGELFF; DNA: TGCGCCAGCAGCCGGCTCCTAGCGGGGGCCGGGGAGCTGTTTTTT
V: TRBV5-1; D: -; length: 14; J: TRBJ2-7; size: -; CDR3: CASSPDREAYEQYF; DNA: TGCGCCAGCAGCCCTGACAGGGAGGCCTACGAGCAGTACTTC
V: TRBV6-4; D: TRBD2; length: 15; J: TRBJ2-3; size: -; CDR3: CASSVTSGGSDTQYF; DNA: TGTGCCAGCAGTGTAACTAGCGGGGGCTCAGATACGCAGTATTTT
V: TRBV27; D: -; length: 17; J: TRBJ1-6; size: -; CDR3: CASSNLIRAVASSPLHF; DNA: TGTGCCAGCAGCAATTTGATTCGGGCGGTAGCAAGTTCACCCCTCCACTTT
V: TRBV7-2; D: TRBD2; length: 19; J: TRBJ2-2; size: -; CDR3: CASSLNGLRGVMNTGELFF; DNA: TGTGCCAGCAGCTTAAATGGGTTGCGGGGGGTGATGAACACCGGGGAGCTGTTTTTT
V: TRBV6-5; D: -; length: 14; J: TRBJ2-7; size: -; CDR3: CASRLTVGMYEQYF; DNA: TGTGCCAGCAGGTTGACAGTTGGGATGTACGAGCAGTACTTC
V: TRBV5-1; D: TRBD1; length: 14; J: TRBJ2-7; size: once; CDR3: CASIGQDIPYEQYF; DNA: TGCGCCAGCATAGGACAGGACATCCCCTACGAGCAGTACTTC
V: TRBV4-1; D: -; length: 15; J: TRBJ1-1; size: once; CDR3: CASSLVGHPNTEAFF; DNA: TGCGCCAGCAGCCTAGTGGGACACCCGAACACTGAAGCTTTCTTT
V: TRBV27; D: TRBD2; length: 15; J: TRBJ2-1; size: -; CDR3: CASSLELAGPNEQFF; DNA: TGTGCCAGCAGTTTAGAACTAGCGGGGCCTAATGAGCAGTTCTTC
V: TRBV30; D: -; length: 15; J: TRBJ2-7; size: -; CDR3: CAWSLPDRNSYEQYF; DNA: TGTGCCTGGAGTCTCCCGGACAGAAACTCCTACGAGCAGTACTTC
V: TRBV5-1; D: -; length: 17; J: TRBJ2-1; size: -; CDR3: CASSLGGWQGTYNEQFF; DNA: TGCGCCAGCAGCTTGGGAGGATGGCAGGGTACCTACAATGAGCAGTTCTTC
V: TRBV24-1; D: -; length: 13; J: TRBJ1-2; size: -; CDR3: CATTVRANYGYTF; DNA: TGTGCCACCACCGTCAGGGCGAACTATGGCTACACCTTC
V: TRBV30; D: -; length: 12; J: TRBJ1-6; size: -; CDR3: CAWSQTGLPLHF; DNA: TGTGCCTGGAGTCAGACAGGCCTACCCCTCCACTTT
V: TRBV29-1; D: -; length: 14; J: TRBJ1-1; size: -; CDR3: CSVDGVEGSSEAFF; DNA: TGCAGCGTTGATGGTGTGGAGGGAAGCTCTGAAGCTTTCTTT
V: TRBV30; D: -; length: 13; J: TRBJ1-5; size: -; CDR3: CAWSGQSNQPQHF; DNA: TGTGCCTGGAGCGGTCAAAGCAATCAGCCCCAGCATTTT
V: TRBV24-1; D: -; length: 14; J: TRBJ1-2; size: -; CDR3: CATSDQTQGYGYTF; DNA: TGTGCCACCAGTGATCAGACACAGGGCTATGGCTACACCTTC
V: TRBV4-1; D: TRBD2; length: 16; J: TRBJ2-1; size: once; CDR3: CASSQDQTSGVNEQFF; DNA: TGCGCCAGCAGCCAAGATCAGACTAGCGGGGTGAATGAGCAGTTCTTC
V: TRBV5-1; D: -; length: 15; J: TRBJ2-7; size: -; CDR3: CASSRGERAPSEQYF; DNA: TGCGCCAGCAGCCGAGGGGAAAGGGCCCCCTCCGAGCAGTACTTC
V: TRBV7-6; D: -; length: 22; J: TRBJ1-2; size: once; CDR3: CASSPIPGRDEIPPTVVYGYTF; DNA: TGTGCCAGCAGCCCTATCCCGGGTAGGGACGAAATCCCTCCTACCGTTGTATATGGCTACACCTTC
V: TRBV6-5; D: -; length: 12; J: TRBJ2-2; size: once; CDR3: CAGRANTGELFF; DNA: TGTGCCGGAAGGGCTAACACCGGGGAGCTGTTTTTT
V: TRBV30; D: -; length: 14; J: TRBJ2-2; size: once; CDR3: CAWSSRVLTGELFF; DNA: TGTGCCTGGAGTTCTAGGGTACTCACCGGGGAGCTGTTTTTT
V: TRBV29-1; D: -; length: 12; J: TRBJ2-7; size: -; CDR3: CSVSTNFYEQYF; DNA: TGCAGCGTTTCGACCAACTTCTACGAGCAGTACTTC
V: TRBV2; D: -; length: 13; J: TRBJ2-3; size: once; CDR3: CASSEGLTDTQYF; DNA: TGTGCCAGCAGCGAGGGCTTGACAGATACGCAGTATTTT
V: TRBV15; D: -; length: 13; J: TRBJ1-1; size: -; CDR3: CATSIGASREAFF; DNA: TGTGCCACCAGCATCGGGGCCAGCCGAGAAGCTTTCTTT
V: TRBV7-2; D: -; length: 13; J: TRBJ1-4; size: -; CDR3: CASSSTIREKLFF; DNA: TGTGCCAGCAGCTCGACGATCCGTGAAAAACTGTTTTTT
V: TRBV7-7; D: -; length: 15; J: TRBJ1-5; size: -; CDR3: CASSLKAGTNQPQHF; DNA: TGTGCTAGCAGCTTAAAGGCAGGGACCAATCAGCCCCAGCATTTT
V: TRBV7-2; D: -; length: 14; J: TRBJ2-5; size: -; CDR3: CASSLVISEETQYF; DNA: TGTGCCAGCAGCTTAGTTATCTCGGAGGAGACCCAGTACTTC
V: TRBV4-2; D: -; length: 16; J: TRBJ1-4; size: once; CDR3: CASSQEGSATRGKLFF; DNA: TGTGCCAGCAGCCAAGAGGGCAGCGCTACTAGAGGAAAACTGTTTTTT